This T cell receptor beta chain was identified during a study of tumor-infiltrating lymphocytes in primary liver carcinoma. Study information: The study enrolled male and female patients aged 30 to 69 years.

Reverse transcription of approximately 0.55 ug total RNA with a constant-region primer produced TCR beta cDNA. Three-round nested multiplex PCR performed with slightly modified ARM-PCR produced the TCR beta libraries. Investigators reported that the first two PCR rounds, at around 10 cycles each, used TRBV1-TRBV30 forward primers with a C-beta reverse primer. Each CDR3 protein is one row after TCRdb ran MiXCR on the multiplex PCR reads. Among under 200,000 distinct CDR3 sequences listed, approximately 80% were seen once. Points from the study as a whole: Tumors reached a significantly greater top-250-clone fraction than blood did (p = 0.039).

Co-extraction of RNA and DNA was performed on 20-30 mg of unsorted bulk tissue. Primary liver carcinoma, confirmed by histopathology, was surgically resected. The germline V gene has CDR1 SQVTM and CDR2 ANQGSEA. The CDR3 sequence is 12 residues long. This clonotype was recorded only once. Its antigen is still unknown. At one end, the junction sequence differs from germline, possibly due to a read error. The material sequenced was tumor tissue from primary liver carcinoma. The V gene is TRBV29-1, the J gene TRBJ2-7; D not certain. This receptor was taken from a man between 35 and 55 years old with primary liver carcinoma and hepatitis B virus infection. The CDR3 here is CSADWDNHEQYF. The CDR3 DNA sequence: TGCAGCGCGGATTGGGATAATCACGAACAGTACTTC.